This paragraph reports one T cell receptor beta chain. Cohorts were determined from participant-reported clinical history. Each recovered donor of Cohort 3 presented with two negative PCRs, clearance, or symptom resolution. This sample is part of a study of blood T cell repertoires in COVID-19. Study in general: The study drew acute and convalescent COVID-19 samples from the United States, Italy and Spain. Sample material is recorded as cDNA or gDNA derived from T cells, B-cell-depleted T cells, or PBMCs.

The data were produced by immunoSEQ multiplex PCR, yet TCRdb's version contains in-frame clones alone and is incomplete. The profile shows under 450,000 clones, roughly four fifths of them singletons. CDR3 length equals 16 residues. The germline V gene encodes CDR1 SGHRS and CDR2 YFSETQ. The V segment lost 4 bases and the J segment 1 base; nucleotides outside the gene matches: 10. The TCR sequence derives from a woman between 50 and 59 years old who had recovered from COVID-19. Sequencing was carried out using PBMCs or T cells enriched from blood (not recorded which). This chain uses TRBV5-1 with TRBJ1-1; 7 bases align to TRBD1. The CDR3 sequence: CASSNTRGQRNTEAFF. The CDR3 nucleotides are TGCGCCAGCAGCAATACAAGGGGACAGAGGAACACTGAAGCTTTCTTT. Combining the CDR3 with reference TRBV5-1 and TRBJ1-1 gives the whole variable domain KAGVTQTPRYLIKTRGQQVTLSCSPISGHRSVSWYQQTPGQGLQFLFEYFSETQRNKGNFPGRFSGRQFSNSRSEMNVSTLELGDSALYLCASSNTRGQRNTEAFFGQGTRLTVV.